This T cell receptor beta chain was recovered during a study of liver allograft versus peripheral blood T cells. Study in general: Transplanted livers held T cell receptor repertoires, and these were compared with repertoires in recipients' peripheral blood. Findings of the study overall: Repertoires found inside liver allografts reportedly differed from T cell receptor repertoires in peripheral blood.

Trimming removed 6 bases from V and 5 bases from J, with 7 bases in between. This CDR3 comprises 10 residues. Germline assignment: CDR1 SQVTM and CDR2 ANQGSEA. This clonotype was detected ten times or more. Its antigen is still unknown. TCRdb independently ran MiXCR on the reads; one entry per CDR3 protein. The sample shows some 15,000 distinct CDR3 sequences, roughly a fifth of them seen only once. The receptor was isolated from a human patient who had a liver transplant. The graft donor may have given rise to some T cells. This chain connects TRBV29-1 to TRBJ2-5; D call uncertain. The CDR3 nucleotides are TGCAGCGTCGAAAAGGAGACCCAGTACTTC. Its translation is CSVEKETQYF.